This T cell receptor (beta chain) was profiled in a study of T cell repertoires in cytomegalovirus infection. This CDR3 is built from 12 residues. Trimming took off 8 bases at V and 3 bases at J, with 11 bases between the two ends. Germline CDR1 reads MNHEY; CDR2 reads SVGEGT. TCRdb reprocessed the reads with MiXCR, giving one entry per CDR3 protein. The sample holds some 310,000 distinct CDR3 sequences; roughly 25% are singletons and the top ten take roughly 15%. The count of this clonotype is one. Antigen: not known. Here the sequenced sample was cultured PBMCs, taken from culture after CMV antigen stimulation. The chain links TRBV6-2 or TRBV6-3 to TRBJ2-7; D call uncertain. This TCR was recovered from a human donor in good health (CMV status not recorded). Some clones in this sample may be carry-over from other donors' samples. The CDR3 nucleotides are TGTGCCAGCCGTGGGTACTTCTACGAGCAGTACGTC. It specifies CASRGYFYEQYV.